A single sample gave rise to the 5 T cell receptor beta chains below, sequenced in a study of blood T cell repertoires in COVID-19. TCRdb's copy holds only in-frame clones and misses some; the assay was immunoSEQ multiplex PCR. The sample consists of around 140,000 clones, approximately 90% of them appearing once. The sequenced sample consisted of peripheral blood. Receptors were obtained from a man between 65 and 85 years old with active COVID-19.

The chain's CDR3 is CASRPDAPGSYEQYF. The CDR3 bases are TGTGCCAGCAGACCTGACGCCCCGGGATCCTACGAGCAGTACTTC. This sequence joins TRBV27 and TRBJ2-7; D is possibly TRBD2 (5 bases). Per germline, CDR1 MNHEY and CDR2 SMNVEV (reference sequence). The V end was cut by 6 bases, the J end by 1 base, with 16 bases between. The CDR3 has 15 residues.

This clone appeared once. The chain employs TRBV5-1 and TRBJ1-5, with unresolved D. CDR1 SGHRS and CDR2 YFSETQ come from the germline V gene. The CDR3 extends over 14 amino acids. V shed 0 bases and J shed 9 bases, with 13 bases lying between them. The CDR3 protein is CASSLEVGSVPQHF. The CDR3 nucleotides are TGCGCCAGCAGCTTGGAGGTTGGGAGCGTGCCCCAGCATTTT.

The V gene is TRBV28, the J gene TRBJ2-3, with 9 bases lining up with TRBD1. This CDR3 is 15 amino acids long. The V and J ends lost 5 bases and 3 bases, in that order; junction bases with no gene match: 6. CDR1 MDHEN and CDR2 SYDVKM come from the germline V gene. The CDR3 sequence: CASSTGTGRTDTQYF. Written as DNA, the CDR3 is TGTGCCAGCAGTACCGGGACAGGGAGGACAGATACGCAGTATTTT.

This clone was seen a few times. CDR3 nucleotide sequence: TGTGCCAGCCAGCTTCAGGGGGCTGAAACACCCCTCCACTTT. This codes for CASQLQGAETPLHF. The chain links TRBV2 to TRBJ1-6; 8 bases align to TRBD1. The CDR3 spans 14 residues. Germline V lookup: CDR1 SNHLY, CDR2 FYNNEI. The trim removed 8 bases at V and 11 bases at J, leaving 11 bases unmatched.

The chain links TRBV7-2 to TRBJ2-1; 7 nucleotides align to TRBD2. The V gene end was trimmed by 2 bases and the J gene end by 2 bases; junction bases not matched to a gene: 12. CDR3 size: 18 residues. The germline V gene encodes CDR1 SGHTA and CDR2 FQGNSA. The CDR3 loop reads CASSLRPPTSNPYNEQFF. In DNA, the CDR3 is TGTGCCAGCAGCTTAAGGCCCCCGACTAGCAATCCCTACAATGAGCAGTTCTTC. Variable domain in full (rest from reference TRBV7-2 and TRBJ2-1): GAGVSQSPSNKVTEKGKDVELRCDPISGHTALYWYRQSLGQGLEFLIYFQGNSAPDKSGLPSDRFSAERTGGSVSTLTIQRTQQEDSAVYLCASSLRPPTSNPYNEQFFGPGTRLTVL.